The sequence of this TCR beta chain was determined in a study of cytomegalovirus exposure and HLA in healthy donors (dated by TCRdb to 2016 to 2017). In the study overall: The 700 or so repertoires of the first cohort and the 120 validation repertoires were produced on the same platform, according to a later analysis. The aim of the study was to test whether cataloging public T cell receptors could identify signatures of past pathogen exposure. Along with the approximately 670-subject first cohort, a separate validation cohort of roughly 110 different subjects was used. The study combined high-throughput TCR immunosequencing, statistical association of individual TCRs with disease status, and machine learning to predict cytomegalovirus infection status.

To prepare the library, the immunoSEQ multiplex PCR assay was applied. Regarding the original processing steps: A statistical classification framework was developed to diagnose cytomegalovirus status using the catalog of TCR beta chain sequences. This immuneACCESS table, as held by TCRdb, lists in-frame sequences with V and J called but not all clones. Of the missing ones, under half trace to an unresolved V gene in checked studies; the others have no known cause. D and trimming were read from the DNA, whereas the V and J calls and clone size are those reported in that table. Across this sample there are about 110,000 clones, with over 75% seen only once. Around 2.7% of the sample goes to the ten largest clones. Beyond this particular receptor, the publication reports: Cytomegalovirus status was reported to be diagnosed by the classifier with high specificity and sensitivity in both the original and validation cohorts. The validation cohort had no HLA typing available for a later analysis, so co-occurrence within that cohort was assessed over all 130 or so repertoires. In vitro tests confirmed that three of the cytomegalovirus-associated TCR beta chains recognize cytomegalovirus antigens. While some public TCRs were present in many individuals, most TCR sequences turned up only very rarely across donors. The study listed 164 TCR beta chains as associated with cytomegalovirus. Subsequent analysis determined that TCRs grouped into clusters in the first cohort also showed a tendency toward co-occurrence across the 120 or so validation repertoires, and 85% to 95% of cluster scores exceeded 0. The authors suggested that the approach could potentially be extended to other disease states and immunological phenotypes.

On this clone itself: The clone's antigen remains unknown. The sample holds no much larger clone one base away, and base qualities are not on file.

The donors belonged to the validation cohort of over a hundred subjects, which was separate from the approximately 610-subject first cohort. The germline V gene sets CDR1 to KGHSH and CDR2 to LQKENI. From its cysteine to its phenylalanine, the CDR3 spans 18 amino acids. The CDR3 DNA has 54 bases and is translated from base 1. V trim: 0 bases; J trim: 1 base; unmatched bases: 6. The chain joins TRBV18 to TRBJ1-6, and 7 junction bases match TRBD1. The receptor comes from a woman aged 18-29 years in good health and CMV-seronegative. Material: PBMCs. The DNA sequence reads TGTGCCAGCTCACCACCGACAGGGCCCATGTCCTATAATTCACCCCTCCACTTT. This codes for CASSPPTGPMSYNSPLHF.